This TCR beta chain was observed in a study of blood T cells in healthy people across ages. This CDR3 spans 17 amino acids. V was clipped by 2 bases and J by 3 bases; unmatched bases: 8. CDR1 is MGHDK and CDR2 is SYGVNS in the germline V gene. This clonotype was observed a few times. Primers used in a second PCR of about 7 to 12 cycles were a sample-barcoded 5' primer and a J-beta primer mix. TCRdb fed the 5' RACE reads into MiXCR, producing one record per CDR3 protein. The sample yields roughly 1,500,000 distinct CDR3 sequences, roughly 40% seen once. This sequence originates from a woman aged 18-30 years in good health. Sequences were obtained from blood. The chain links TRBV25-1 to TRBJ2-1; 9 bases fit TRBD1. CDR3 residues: CASSEVPGQGSYNEQFF. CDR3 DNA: TGTGCCAGCAGTGAAGTTCCCGGACAGGGGAGCTACAATGAGCAGTTCTTC.